Sequencing of this T cell receptor beta chain was carried out in a study of CD8 T cells in ankylosing spondylitis. A few counts support this clonotype. The antigen is undetermined. General study points: There was a TCR beta motif, made of fewer than 10 highly homologous variants, that appeared characteristic of ankylosing spondylitis blood. Reported data indicate significant enrichment of disease-linked clones within matched ankylosing spondylitis synovial fluid.

Preparation of TCR beta libraries was done by quantitative 5'-RACE with molecular barcodes. MiXCR was run by TCRdb on the 5' RACE reads, yielding one entry per CDR3 protein. Here the sample spans approximately 150,000 distinct CDR3 sequences, about a sixth being singletons. Sequences were obtained from blood, either unsorted or a sorted T cell fraction (not recorded which). The sequence came from a male donor with ankylosing spondylitis.

The DNA of the CDR3 is TGCAGCGTTGAGATAACAGGGATCTACAATGAGCAGTTCTTC. Residues: CSVEITGIYNEQFF. The rearrangement uses TRBV29-1 and TRBJ2-1, with D tentatively TRBD1 (6 bases). Germline V gives CDR1 SQVTM, CDR2 ANQGSEA. The CDR3 consists of 14 residues. Deletions cut 3 bases from V and 3 bases from J, with 12 bases between.